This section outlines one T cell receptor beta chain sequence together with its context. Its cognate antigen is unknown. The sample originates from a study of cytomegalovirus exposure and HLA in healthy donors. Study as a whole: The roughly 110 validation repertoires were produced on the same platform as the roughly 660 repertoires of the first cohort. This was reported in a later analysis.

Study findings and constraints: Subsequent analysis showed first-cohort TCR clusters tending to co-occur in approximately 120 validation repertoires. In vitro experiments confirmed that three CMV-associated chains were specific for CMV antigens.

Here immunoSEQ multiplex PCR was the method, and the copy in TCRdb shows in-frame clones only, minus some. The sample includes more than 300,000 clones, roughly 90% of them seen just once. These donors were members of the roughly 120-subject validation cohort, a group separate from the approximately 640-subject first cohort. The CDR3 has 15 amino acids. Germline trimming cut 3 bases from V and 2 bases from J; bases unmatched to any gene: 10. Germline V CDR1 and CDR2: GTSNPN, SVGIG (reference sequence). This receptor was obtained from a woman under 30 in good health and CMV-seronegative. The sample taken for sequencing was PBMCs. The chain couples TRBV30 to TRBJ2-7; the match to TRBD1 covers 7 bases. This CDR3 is CAWRPRQGIAYEQYF. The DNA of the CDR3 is TGTGCCTGGAGACCTCGACAGGGAATAGCCTACGAGCAGTACTTC.